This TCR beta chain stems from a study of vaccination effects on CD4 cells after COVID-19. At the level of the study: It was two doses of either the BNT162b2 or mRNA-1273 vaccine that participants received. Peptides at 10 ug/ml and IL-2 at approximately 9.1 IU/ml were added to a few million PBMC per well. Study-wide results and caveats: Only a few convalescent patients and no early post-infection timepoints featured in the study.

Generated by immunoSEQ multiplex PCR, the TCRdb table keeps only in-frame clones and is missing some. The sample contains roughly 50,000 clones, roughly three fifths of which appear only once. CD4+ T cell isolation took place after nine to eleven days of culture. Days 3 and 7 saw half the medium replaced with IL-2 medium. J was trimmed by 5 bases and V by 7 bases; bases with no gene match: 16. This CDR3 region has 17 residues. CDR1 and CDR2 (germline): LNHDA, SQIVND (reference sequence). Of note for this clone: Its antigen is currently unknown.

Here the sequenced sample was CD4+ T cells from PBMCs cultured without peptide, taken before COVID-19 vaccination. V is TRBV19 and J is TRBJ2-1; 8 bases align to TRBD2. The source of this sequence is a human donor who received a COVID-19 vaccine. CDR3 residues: CASTLKGGGRSHNEQFF. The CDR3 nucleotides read TGTGCCAGTACCCTCAAGGGGGGCGGGAGGTCCCACAATGAGCAGTTCTTC.